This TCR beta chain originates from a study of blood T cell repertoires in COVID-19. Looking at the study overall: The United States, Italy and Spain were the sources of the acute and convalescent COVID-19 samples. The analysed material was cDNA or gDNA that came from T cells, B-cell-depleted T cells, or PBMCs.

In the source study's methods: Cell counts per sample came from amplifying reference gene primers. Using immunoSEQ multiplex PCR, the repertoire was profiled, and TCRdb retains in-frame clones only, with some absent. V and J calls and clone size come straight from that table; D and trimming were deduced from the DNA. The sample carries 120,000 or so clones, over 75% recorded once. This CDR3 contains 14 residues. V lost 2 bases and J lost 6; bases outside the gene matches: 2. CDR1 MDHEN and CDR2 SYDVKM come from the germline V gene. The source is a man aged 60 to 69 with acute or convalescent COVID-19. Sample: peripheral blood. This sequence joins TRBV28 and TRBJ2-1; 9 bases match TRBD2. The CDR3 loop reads CASSLAGGGNEQFF. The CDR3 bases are TGTGCCAGCAGTTTAGCGGGAGGGGGCAATGAGCAGTTCTTC.